The entry below describes one T cell receptor beta chain. This entry belongs to a study of blood T cell repertoires in COVID-19. Across the study: Sources were T cells, B-cell-depleted T cells, or PBMCs; the material itself was cDNA or gDNA.

This CDR3 is built from 15 residues. The V gene end was trimmed by 8 bases and the J gene end by 0 bases; junction bases not matched to a gene: 8. Germline CDR1 and CDR2: KGHDR and SFDVKD. In the original workflow: Amplification with reference gene primers provided the estimates of nucleated cell counts. Produced via immunoSEQ multiplex PCR; TCRdb's table is partial and in-frame only. The V and J calls and the clone size are those of that table, but D and trimming were determined from the DNA. The table lists around 200,000 clones, around 81% of them singletons. This sequence originates from a man aged 50 to 59 with active or convalescent COVID-19. The source material was peripheral blood. The chain uses TRBV24-1 and TRBJ1-1; 7 nucleotides align to TRBD1. CDR3 region: CATTSGQDMNTEAFF. CDR3 nucleotides: TGTGCCACCACTTCTGGACAGGACATGAACACTGAAGCTTTCTTT.